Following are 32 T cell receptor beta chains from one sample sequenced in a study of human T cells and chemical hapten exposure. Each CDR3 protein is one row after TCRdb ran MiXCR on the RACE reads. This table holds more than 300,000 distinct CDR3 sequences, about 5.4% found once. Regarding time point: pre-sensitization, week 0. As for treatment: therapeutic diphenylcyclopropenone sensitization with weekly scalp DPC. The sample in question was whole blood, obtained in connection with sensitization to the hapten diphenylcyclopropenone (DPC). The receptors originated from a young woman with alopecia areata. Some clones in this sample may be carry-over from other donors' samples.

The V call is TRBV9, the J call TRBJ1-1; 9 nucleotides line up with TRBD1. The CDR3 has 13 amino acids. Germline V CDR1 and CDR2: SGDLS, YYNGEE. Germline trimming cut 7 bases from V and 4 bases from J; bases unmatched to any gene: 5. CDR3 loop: CASGQGSGTEAFF. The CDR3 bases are TGTGCCAGCGGACAGGGGTCGGGCACTGAAGCTTTCTTT.

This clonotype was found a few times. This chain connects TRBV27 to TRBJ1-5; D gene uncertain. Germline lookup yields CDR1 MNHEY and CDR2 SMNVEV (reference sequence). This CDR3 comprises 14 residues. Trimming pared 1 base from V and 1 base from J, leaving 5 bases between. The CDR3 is CASSLLSSNQPQHF. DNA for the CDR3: TGTGCCAGCAGTTTATTGTCGAGCAATCAGCCCCAGCATTTT.

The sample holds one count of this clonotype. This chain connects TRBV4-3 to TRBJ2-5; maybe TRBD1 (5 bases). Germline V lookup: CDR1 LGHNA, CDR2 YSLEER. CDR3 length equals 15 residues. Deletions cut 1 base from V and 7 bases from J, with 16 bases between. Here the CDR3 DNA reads TGCGCCAGCAGCCAAGGCCAGGGATCACTGGGGACCCAGTACTTC. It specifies CASSQGQGSLGTQYF.

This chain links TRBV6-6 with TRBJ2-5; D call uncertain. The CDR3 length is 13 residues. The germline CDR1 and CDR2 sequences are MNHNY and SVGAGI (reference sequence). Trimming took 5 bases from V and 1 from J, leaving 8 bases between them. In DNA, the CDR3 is TGTGCCAGCAGTCCGGTGAGCCAAGAGACCCAGTACTTC. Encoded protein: CASSPVSQETQYF.

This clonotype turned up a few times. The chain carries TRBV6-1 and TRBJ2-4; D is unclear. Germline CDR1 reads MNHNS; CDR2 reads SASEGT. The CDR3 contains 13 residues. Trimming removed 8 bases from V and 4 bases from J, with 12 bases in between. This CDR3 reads CASELDTKNIQYF. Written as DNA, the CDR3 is TGTGCCAGCGAGTTAGACACAAAAAACATTCAGTACTTC.

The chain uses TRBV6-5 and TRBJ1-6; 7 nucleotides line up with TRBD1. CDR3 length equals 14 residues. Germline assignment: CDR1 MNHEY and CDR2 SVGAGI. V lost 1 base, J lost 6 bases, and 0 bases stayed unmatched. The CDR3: CASSYWDSNSPLHF. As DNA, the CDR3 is TGTGCCAGCAGTTACTGGGACAGTAATTCACCCCTCCACTTT.

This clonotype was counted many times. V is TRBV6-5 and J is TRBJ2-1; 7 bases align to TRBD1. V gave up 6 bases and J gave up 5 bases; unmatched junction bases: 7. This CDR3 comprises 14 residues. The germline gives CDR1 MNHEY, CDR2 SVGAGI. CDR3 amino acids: CASSRGQVHNEQFF. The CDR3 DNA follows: TGTGCCAGCAGCCGAGGACAGGTCCACAATGAGCAGTTCTTC.

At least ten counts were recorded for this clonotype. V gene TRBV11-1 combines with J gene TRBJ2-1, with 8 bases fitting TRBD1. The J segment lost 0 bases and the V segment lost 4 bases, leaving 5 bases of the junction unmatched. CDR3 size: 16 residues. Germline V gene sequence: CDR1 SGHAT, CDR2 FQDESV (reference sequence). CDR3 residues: CASSSRTGLSYNEQFF. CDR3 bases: TGTGCCAGCAGCTCTCGGACAGGGCTCTCCTACAATGAGCAGTTCTTC.

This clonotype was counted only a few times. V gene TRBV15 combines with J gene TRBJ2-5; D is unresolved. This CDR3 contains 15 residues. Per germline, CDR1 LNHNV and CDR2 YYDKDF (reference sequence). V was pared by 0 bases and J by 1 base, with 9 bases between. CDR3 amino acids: CATSRDRWGQETQYF. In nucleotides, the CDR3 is TGTGCCACCAGCAGAGATCGCTGGGGCCAAGAGACCCAGTACTTC. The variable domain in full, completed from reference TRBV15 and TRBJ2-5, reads DAMVIQNPRYQVTQFGKPVTLSCSQTLNHNVMYWYQQKSSQAPKLLFHYYDKDFNNEADTPDNFQSRRPNTSFCFLDIRSPGLGDTAMYLCATSRDRWGQETQYFGPGTRLLVL.

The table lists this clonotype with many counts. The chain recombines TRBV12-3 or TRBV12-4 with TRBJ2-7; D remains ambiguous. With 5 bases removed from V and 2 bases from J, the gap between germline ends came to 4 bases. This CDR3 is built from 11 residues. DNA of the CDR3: TGTGCCAGCAGTCGCGCCTACGAGCAGTACTTC. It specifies CASSRAYEQYF.

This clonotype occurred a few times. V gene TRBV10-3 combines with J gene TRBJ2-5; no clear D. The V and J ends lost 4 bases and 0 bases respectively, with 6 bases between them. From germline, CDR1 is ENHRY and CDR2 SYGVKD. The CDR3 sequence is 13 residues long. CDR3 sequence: CAISAHNQETQYF. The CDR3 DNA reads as TGTGCCATCAGTGCGCACAACCAAGAGACCCAGTACTTC.

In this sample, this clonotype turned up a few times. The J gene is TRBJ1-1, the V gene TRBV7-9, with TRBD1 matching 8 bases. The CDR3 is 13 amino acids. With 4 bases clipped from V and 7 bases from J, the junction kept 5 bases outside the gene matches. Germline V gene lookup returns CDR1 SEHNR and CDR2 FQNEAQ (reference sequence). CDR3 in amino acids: CASSSTGGDEAFF. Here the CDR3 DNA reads TGTGCCAGCAGCTCCACAGGGGGTGATGAAGCTTTCTTT.

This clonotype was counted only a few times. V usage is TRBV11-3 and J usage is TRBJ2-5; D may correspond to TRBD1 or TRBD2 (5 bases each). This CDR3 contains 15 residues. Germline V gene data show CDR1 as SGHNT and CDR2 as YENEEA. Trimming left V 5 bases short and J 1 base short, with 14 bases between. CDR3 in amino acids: CASSRGVRPQETQYF. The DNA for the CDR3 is TGTGCCAGCAGCCGAGGGGTGCGACCCCAAGAGACCCAGTACTTC.

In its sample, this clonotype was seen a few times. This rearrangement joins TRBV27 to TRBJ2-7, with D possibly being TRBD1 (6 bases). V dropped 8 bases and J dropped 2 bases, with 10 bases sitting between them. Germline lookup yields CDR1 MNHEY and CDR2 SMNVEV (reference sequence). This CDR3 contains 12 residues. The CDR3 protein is CASWDTPYEQYF. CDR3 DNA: TGTGCCAGCTGGGACACTCCCTACGAGCAGTACTTC.

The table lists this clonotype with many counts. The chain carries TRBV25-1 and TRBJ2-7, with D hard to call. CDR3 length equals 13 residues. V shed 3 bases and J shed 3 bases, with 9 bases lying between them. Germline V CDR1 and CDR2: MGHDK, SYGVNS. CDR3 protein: CASSDPKVYEQYF. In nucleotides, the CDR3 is TGTGCCAGCAGTGACCCCAAGGTCTACGAGCAGTACTTC.

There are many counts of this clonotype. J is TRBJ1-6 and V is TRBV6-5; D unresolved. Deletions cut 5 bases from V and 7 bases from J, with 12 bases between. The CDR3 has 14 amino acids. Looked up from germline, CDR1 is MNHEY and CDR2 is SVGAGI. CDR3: CASSRSRANSPLHF. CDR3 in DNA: TGTGCCAGCAGTAGGTCAAGGGCGAATTCACCCCTCCACTTT.

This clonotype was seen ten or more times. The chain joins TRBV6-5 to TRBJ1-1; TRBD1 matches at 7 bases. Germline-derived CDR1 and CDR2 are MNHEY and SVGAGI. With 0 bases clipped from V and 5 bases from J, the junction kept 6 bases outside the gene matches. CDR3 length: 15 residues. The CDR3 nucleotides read TGTGCCAGCAGTTACTCCAGACAGGGAGGTACTGAAGCTTTCTTT. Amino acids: CASSYSRQGGTEAFF.

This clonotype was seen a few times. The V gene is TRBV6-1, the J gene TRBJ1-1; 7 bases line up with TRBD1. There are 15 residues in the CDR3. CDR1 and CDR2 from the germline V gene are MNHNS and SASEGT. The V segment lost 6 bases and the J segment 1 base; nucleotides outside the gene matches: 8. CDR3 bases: TGTGCCAGCAGGTCGTTGGACAGGCGGAACACTGAAGCTTTCTTT. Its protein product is CASRSLDRRNTEAFF.

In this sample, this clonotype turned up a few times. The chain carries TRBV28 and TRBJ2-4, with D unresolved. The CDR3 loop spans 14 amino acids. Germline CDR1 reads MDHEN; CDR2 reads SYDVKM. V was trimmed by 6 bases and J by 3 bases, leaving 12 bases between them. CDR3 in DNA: TGTGCCAGCAGGCCCGGGCAGATCAAAAACATTCAGTACTTC. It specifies CASRPGQIKNIQYF.

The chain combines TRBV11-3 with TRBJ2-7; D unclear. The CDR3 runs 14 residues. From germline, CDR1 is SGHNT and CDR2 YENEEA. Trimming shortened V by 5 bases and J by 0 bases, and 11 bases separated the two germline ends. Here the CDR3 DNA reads TGTGCCAGCAGCCCCCACCGTGACTCCTACGAGCAGTACTTC. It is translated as CASSPHRDSYEQYF.

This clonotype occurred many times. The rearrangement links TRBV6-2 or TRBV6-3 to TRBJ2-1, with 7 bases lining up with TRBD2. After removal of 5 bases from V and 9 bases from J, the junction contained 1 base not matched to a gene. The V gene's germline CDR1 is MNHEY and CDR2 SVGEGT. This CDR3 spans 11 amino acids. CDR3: CASSTGGEQFF. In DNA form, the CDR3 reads TGTGCCAGCAGTACGGGGGGTGAGCAGTTCTTC.

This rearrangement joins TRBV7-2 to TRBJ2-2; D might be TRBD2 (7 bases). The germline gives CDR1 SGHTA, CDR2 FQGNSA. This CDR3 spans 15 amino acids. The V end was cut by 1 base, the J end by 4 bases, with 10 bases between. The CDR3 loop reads CASSLVGGPTGELFF. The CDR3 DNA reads TGTGCCAGCAGCTTAGTGGGGGGGCCCACCGGGGAGCTGTTTTTT.

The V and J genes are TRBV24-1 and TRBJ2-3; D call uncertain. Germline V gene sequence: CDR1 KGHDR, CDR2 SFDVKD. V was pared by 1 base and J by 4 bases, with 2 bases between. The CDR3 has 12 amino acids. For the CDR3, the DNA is TGTGCCACCAGTGATTTCTCAGATACGCAGTATTTT. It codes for CATSDFSDTQYF.

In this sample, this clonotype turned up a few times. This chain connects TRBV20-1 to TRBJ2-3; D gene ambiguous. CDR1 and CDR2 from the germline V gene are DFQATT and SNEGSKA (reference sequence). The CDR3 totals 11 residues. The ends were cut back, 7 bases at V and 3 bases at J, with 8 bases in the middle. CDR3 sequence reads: CSGVTTDTQYF. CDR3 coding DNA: TGCAGTGGAGTTACTACAGATACGCAGTATTTT.

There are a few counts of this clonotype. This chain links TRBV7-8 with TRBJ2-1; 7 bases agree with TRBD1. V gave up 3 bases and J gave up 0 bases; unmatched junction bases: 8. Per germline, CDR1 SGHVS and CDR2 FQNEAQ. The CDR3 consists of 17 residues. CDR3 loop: CASSFYRGEGSYNEQFF. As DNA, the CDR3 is TGTGCCAGCAGCTTTTACAGGGGCGAAGGCTCCTACAATGAGCAGTTCTTC.

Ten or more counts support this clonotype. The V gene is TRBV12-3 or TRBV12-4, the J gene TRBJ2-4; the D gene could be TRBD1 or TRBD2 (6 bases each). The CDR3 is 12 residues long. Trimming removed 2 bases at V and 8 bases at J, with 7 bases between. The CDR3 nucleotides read TGTGCCAGCAGTTTAAGGGGGGACATTCAGTACTTC. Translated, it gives CASSLRGDIQYF.

The CDR3 is CASSVGLAGEETQYF. The DNA of the CDR3 is TGTGCCAGCAGCGTGGGACTAGCGGGGGAAGAGACCCAGTACTTC. This chain uses TRBV7-9 with TRBJ2-5, with TRBD2 matching 14 bases. The CDR3 is 15 residues long. V dropped 5 bases and J dropped 3; count of bases not matched to a gene: 2. The germline gives CDR1 SEHNR, CDR2 FQNEAQ (reference sequence).

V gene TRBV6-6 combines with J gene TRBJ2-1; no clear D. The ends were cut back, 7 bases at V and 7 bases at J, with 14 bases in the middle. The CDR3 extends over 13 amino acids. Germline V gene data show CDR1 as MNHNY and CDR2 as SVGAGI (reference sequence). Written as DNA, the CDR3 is TGTGCCAGCACAGGTGAAGGGAATAATGAGCAGTTCTTC. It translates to CASTGEGNNEQFF.

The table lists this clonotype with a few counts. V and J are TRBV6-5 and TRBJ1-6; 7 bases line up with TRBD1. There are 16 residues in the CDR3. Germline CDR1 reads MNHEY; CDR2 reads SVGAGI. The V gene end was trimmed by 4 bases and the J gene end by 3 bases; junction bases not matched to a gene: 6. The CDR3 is CASSSSRDSYNSPLHF. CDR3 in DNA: TGTGCCAGCAGTTCCTCCCGGGACAGCTATAATTCACCCCTCCACTTT.

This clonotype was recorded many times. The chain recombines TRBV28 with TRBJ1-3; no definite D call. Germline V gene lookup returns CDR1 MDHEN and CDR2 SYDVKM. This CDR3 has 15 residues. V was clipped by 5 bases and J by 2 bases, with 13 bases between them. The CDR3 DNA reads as TGTGCCAGCAGTAGGCAGGAGTCCACTGGAAACACCATATATTTT. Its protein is CASSRQESTGNTIYF.

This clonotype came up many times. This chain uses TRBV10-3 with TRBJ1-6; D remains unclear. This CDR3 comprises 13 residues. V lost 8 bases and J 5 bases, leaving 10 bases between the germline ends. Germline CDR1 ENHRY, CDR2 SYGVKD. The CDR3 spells CAISLANNSPLHF. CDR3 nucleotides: TGTGCCATCTCTCTAGCTAATAATTCACCCCTCCACTTT.

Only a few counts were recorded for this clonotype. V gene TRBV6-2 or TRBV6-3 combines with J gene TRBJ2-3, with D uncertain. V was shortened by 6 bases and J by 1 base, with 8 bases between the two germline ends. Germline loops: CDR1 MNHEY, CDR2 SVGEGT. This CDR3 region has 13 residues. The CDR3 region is CASRPQGTDTQYF. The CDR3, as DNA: TGTGCCAGCAGACCCCAAGGCACAGATACGCAGTATTTT.